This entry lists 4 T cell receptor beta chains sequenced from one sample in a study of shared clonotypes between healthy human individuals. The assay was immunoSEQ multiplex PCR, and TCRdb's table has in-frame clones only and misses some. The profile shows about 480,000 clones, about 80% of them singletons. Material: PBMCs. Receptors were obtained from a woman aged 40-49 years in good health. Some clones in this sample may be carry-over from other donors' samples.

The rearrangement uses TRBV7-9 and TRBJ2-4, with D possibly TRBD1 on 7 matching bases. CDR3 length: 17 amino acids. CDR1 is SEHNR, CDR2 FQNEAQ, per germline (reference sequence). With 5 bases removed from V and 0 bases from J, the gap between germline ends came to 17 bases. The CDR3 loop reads CASSRGTAYLAKNIQYF. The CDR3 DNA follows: TGTGCCAGCAGCCGGGGGACAGCGTACTTAGCCAAAAACATTCAGTACTTC.

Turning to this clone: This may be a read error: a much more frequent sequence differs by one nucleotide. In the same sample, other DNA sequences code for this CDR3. CDR3 in DNA: TGCGCCAGCAGCCAGCAGGTGGCGGGAGCCGGCCACGAGCAGTACTTC. This encodes CASSQQVAGAGHEQYF. V usage is TRBV4-1 and J usage is TRBJ2-7; 7 bases map to TRBD2. Germline loops: CDR1 MGHRA, CDR2 YSYEKL. Trimming removed 3 bases from V and 5 bases from J; junction bases left unmatched: 13. CDR3 length: 16 amino acids.

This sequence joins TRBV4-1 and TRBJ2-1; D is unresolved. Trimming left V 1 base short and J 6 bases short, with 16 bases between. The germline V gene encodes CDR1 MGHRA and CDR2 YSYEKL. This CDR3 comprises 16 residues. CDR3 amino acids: CASSQGGGPFVNEQFF. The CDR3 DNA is TGCGCCAGCAGCCAAGGGGGTGGACCGTTCGTCAATGAGCAGTTCTTC.

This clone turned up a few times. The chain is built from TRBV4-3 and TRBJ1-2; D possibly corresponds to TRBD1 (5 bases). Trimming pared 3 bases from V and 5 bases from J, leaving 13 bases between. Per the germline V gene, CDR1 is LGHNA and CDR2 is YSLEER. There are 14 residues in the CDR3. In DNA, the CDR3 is TGCGCCAGCAGCCACTCCCGGGACGGGTATGGCTACACCTTC. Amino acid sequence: CASSHSRDGYGYTF.